This T cell receptor (beta chain) was retrieved from a study of T cells in Graves' hyperthyroidism and ophthalmopathy (dated by TCRdb to the late 2010s). The study in broad terms: Peripheral blood was collected at initial diagnosis, before any treatment. To identify TCR V-J signatures that set the groups apart, the researchers used a discovery cohort of 100 or so patients, made up of 40 to 45 with Graves' ophthalmopathy and about 55 with stable Graves' hyperthyroidism. Prospective prediction of ophthalmopathy was tested in an independent validation cohort consisting of roughly 19 hyperthyroidism patients and over 15 patients who later progressed to ophthalmopathy. For training and testing, the 80 to 100 patients in the discovery cohort were randomly divided in a 7:3 ratio. Thyroid tissue and blood T-cell repertoires from six or seven Graves' hyperthyroidism patients were also compared in the study. Once sampling was done, hyperthyroidism patients were given methimazole at a starting dose of 30 mg daily, whereas ophthalmopathy patients were given high-dose intravenous methylprednisolone. The paper describes TCR Vbeta CDR3 sequencing of roughly 130 peripheral blood samples, made up of approximately 40 ophthalmopathy patients, 70 to 75 hyperthyroidism patients and approximately 17 progressor patients.

On this clonotype itself: Its antigen specificity is not known. The record has no base qualities; no much larger clone is one base away.

What the work shows at the level of the full study, not this receptor alone: In cross-validation, a model built on a 13 V-J signature told ophthalmopathy apart from stable hyperthyroidism with less than 90% sensitivity and approximately 81% specificity, and in testing the same model reached 80%/75%. Sample size was not statistically predetermined, and blinding of investigators to group allocation was not performed. In validation, the model predicted progression to ophthalmopathy with approximately 71% sensitivity and less than 80% specificity, a median of about six months before onset. Most expanded thyroid clonotypes (frequency above 0.001) were also found in blood, which suggests that blood repertoires may mirror thyroid immune responses.

Moderately to severely active disease, a Clinical Activity Score of at least 3, a NOSPECS grade of at least 4, and a duration under 3 months were present in ophthalmopathy patients. Any patient with an uncontrolled infection, another autoimmune disease, pregnancy or lactation was excluded. Clinical symptoms, serum thyroxine and TRAb, thyroid ultrasound, and orbital computed tomography formed the basis for the diagnoses. PBMCs were isolated from more than 8 ml of fresh peripheral blood by Ficoll-Paque density gradient centrifugation. Total RNA was extracted using Trizol reagent, and RNA quality was assessed on an Agilent 2100 Bioanalyzer. V trim: 6 bases; J trim: 3 bases; unmatched bases: 8. From the germline V gene, CDR1 is MNHNS and CDR2 is SASEGT. From cysteine to phenylalanine, the CDR3 is 15 amino acids long. Solely the CDR3 DNA is kept, with 45 bases framed from the first base. Amplification of TCR beta CDR3 regions was carried out from RNA transcripts. The first round of RT-PCR for the TCR CDR3 was performed with the HTBI primer set and the Qiagen OneStep RT-PCR kit. A second multiplex PCR round built the libraries, followed by size selection and purification. Sequencing of the libraries was done on an Illumina HiSeq2000 using paired-end 100 bp reads. The authors processed their data as follows. SOAPnuke was used to process the raw data, removing reads that contained adapters or uncalled bases, had a mean Phred below 15, or lacked an exact match to the constant primer or identifier. High-quality paired reads were merged using COPE v1.2.5, and each unique nucleotide sequence was defined as a clonotype. MiTCR v1.1 was used to align clonotypes to the IMGT TRBV, TRBD and TRBJ reference segments. Analysis was restricted to V-J combinations with a frequency above 0.0001, which covered about 99% of repertoires. The TCS score was defined as F50 (clonal expansion) divided by E x V (chaos), with BLOSUM62-based TCRdist calculated between CDR3 peptides within each V-J. Welch's t-statistics and random forest reduced some 510 V-J features to roughly 13, which were used in a naive Bayes classifier (R e1071). TCRdb reanalyzed the raw reads on its own, using fastp at Q25 for trimming and MiXCR for clone calling, and kept in-frame beta chains. Each CDR3 protein gets just one entry, which takes the most common genes and DNA from the rows behind it. The V and J calls reflect TCRdb's pipeline rather than the authors' work. The sample table records over 350,000 distinct CDR3 sequences; roughly 14% of these occur just once. The biggest ten clones account for less than 15% of the sample.

The specimen was blood. The TCR was taken from a young man with Graves' ophthalmopathy. The chain links TRBV6-1 with TRBJ2-1; TRBD2 lines up with 7 middle nucleotides. The CDR3 sequence is CASSNDGGVYNEQFF. In nucleotide form, the sequence is TGTGCCAGCAGCAACGATGGGGGGGTCTACAATGAGCAGTTCTTC.